These 3 T cell receptor beta chains were all obtained from the same sample, sequenced in a study of patients with pleural tuberculosis. TCRdb fed the reads into MiXCR, producing one record per CDR3 protein. The table has some 48,000 distinct CDR3 sequences, around 6.7% seen once. These receptors all stem from a human donor with pleural tuberculosis.

The table lists this clonotype with many counts. The chain links TRBV27 to TRBJ2-1; 9 bases are shared with TRBD2. The germline CDR1 and CDR2 sequences are MNHEY and SMNVEV (reference sequence). J gave up 7 bases and V 4 bases, and 8 bases lay outside the gene matches. The CDR3 runs 15 residues. The CDR3 reads CASSSPGLAANEQFF. The CDR3 coding sequence is TGTGCCAGCAGTTCTCCGGGACTAGCTGCAAATGAGCAGTTCTTC.

Here the CDR3 DNA reads TGTGCCAGTAGTAACTGGGGAACGGAAGCTTTCTTT. Amino acid sequence: CASSNWGTEAFF. The rearrangement uses TRBV19 and TRBJ1-1; D gene ambiguous. Trimming left V 4 bases short and J 8 bases short, with 11 bases between. Germline V gene lookup returns CDR1 LNHDA and CDR2 SQIVND (reference sequence). CDR3 length: 12 amino acids.

This clonotype was picked up many times. This chain uses TRBV7-2 with TRBJ2-3, with TRBD2 identical over 11 bases. Trimming at V came to 5 bases and at J to 5 bases, leaving 6 bases not matched to a gene. This CDR3 comprises 15 residues. In germline, CDR1 is SGHTA, CDR2 FQGNSA. The CDR3 coding sequence is TGTGCCAGCAGCCTTAGCGGGAGGGCTGAAGATACGCAGTATTTT. Translating it yields CASSLSGRAEDTQYF.